The text below deals with one TCR beta chain. The antigen remains undetermined. In the naive CD8 group, cells lacked CD45RO and were positively selected for CCR7, so terminally differentiated effector memory CD45RA+ cells were left out. Using immunoSEQ multiplex PCR, the repertoire was profiled, and TCRdb retains in-frame clones only, with some absent. The sample comprises 1.5 million to 2.5 million clones, 85% to 95% of which are singletons, and 0.9% to 1.5% rests with the top ten. The data belong to a study of shared clonotypes between healthy human individuals. Study conclusions and caveats: Genetic and exposure-history diversity was limited by the small donor number.

This clonotype was obtained from a man younger than 35 in good health. Sample: naive CD8+ T cells sorted from blood.

This CDR3 reads CASRGQATETQYF. The CDR3 DNA reads TGTGCCAGTCGTGGGCAGGCAACAGAGACCCAGTACTTC. The genes are TRBV9 and TRBJ2-5; the D is unclear. Trimming cost V 8 bases and J 4 bases, with 15 bases left between them. Germline V gene lookup returns CDR1 SGDLS and CDR2 YYNGEE. The CDR3 sequence is 13 residues long.